This TCR beta chain was obtained from a study of T cells in Graves' hyperthyroidism and ophthalmopathy (dated by TCRdb to between 2018 and 2021). Concerning the study at large: TCR V-J signatures able to tell the groups apart were searched for in a discovery cohort of about a hundred patients, of whom roughly 42 had Graves' ophthalmopathy and around 57 had stable Graves' hyperthyroidism. Prospective prediction of ophthalmopathy was tested in an independent validation cohort of some 19 hyperthyroidism patients and 17 patients who later progressed to ophthalmopathy. The approximately 100 discovery patients were randomly split 7:3 into training and test sets. The study also compared thyroid tissue and blood T-cell repertoires from several Graves' hyperthyroidism patients. Once sampling was done, hyperthyroidism patients were given methimazole at a starting dose of 30 mg daily, whereas ophthalmopathy patients were given high-dose intravenous methylprednisolone. The paper reports TCR Vbeta CDR3 sequencing of over 120 peripheral blood samples: approximately 41 ophthalmopathy, approximately 74 hyperthyroidism and around 17 progressor patients.

Amplification of TCR beta CDR3 regions was carried out from RNA transcripts. For the first round of RT-PCR on the TCR CDR3, the HTBI primer set was used together with the Qiagen OneStep RT-PCR kit. Libraries were constructed in a second round of multiplex PCR, after which size selection and purification were performed. The libraries were sequenced on an Illumina HiSeq2000 using paired-end 100 bp reads. As for the authors' bioinformatics: Raw data were processed with SOAPnuke, discarding reads with adapters, uncalled bases, mean Phred below 15, or no exact constant-primer or identifier match. High-quality paired reads were merged with COPE v1.2.5, and unique nucleotide sequences were defined as clonotypes. MiTCR v1.1 was used to align the clonotypes against IMGT TRBV, TRBD and TRBJ reference segments. Only V-J combinations with frequency above 0.0001, covering 99% to 99.2% of repertoires, were analysed. A TCS score was defined as the ratio of F50 (clonal expansion) to E x V (chaos), with BLOSUM62-based TCRdist applied between CDR3 peptides within each V-J. Welch's t-statistics and random forest reduced 514 V-J features to 10 to 15, which were used in a naive Bayes classifier (R e1071). Thyroid-blood repertoire similarity was quantified with the Morisita-Horn index. TCRdb applied fastp at Q25 and MiXCR to the public reads, then kept only in-frame beta chains. Each CDR3 protein appears once, grouped with its most common genes and DNA. For this entry, the V and J calls and clone size follow TCRdb and not the study's own pipeline. Recorded for this sample are roughly 510,000 distinct CDR3 sequences; 46% of them occurred a single time. The top ten constitute about 40% of the sample.

About this clonotype: The antigen it recognizes is unknown. The input lacks base qualities; no much larger clone sits a single base away.

Trimming costs V 3 bases and J 3 bases, and their ends lie 14 bases apart. The CDR3 spans 14 residues, from the cysteine through the phenylalanine. This entry keeps only the CDR3 DNA: 42 bases, framed from base 1. From the germline V gene (reference sequence), CDR1 is DFQATT and CDR2 is SNEGSKA. Study-level results and caveats: Blood samples also contained most of the expanded thyroid clonotypes (frequency above 0.001), which suggests that blood repertoires may reflect thyroid immune responses. In validation, the model predicted progression to ophthalmopathy a median of roughly 6.1 months before onset, with over 60% sensitivity and roughly 73% specificity. No statistical method was used to fix the sample size in advance, and group allocation was not hidden from the investigators. Ophthalmopathy was separated from stable hyperthyroidism by a 13 V-J signature model, with approximately 85% sensitivity and about 81% specificity obtained in cross-validation and 80%/75% obtained in testing.

Patients with uncontrolled infections, other autoimmune diseases, pregnancy or lactation were excluded. Diagnoses relied on clinical symptoms, serum thyroxine and TRAb, thyroid ultrasound and orbital computed tomography. Trizol reagent was used to extract total RNA, and RNA quality was then checked on an Agilent 2100 Bioanalyzer. This TCR was recovered from an adult woman with Graves' disease, either hyperthyroidism or ophthalmopathy (not recorded which). The chain is assembled from TRBV20-1 and TRBJ1-2; D gene: possibly TRBD1, on 5 matching bases. Sequencing was carried out using peripheral blood or thyroid tissue (not recorded which). CDR3 loop: CSASKPGRDYGYTF. The sequence in DNA is TGCAGTGCTAGTAAGCCAGGGAGAGACTATGGCTACACCTTC.